One and the same sample provided the 13 T cell receptor beta chains below, sequenced in a study of CD8 T cells in Susac syndrome. Random hexamers primed reverse transcription of 0.5 to 1 ug RNA. A single record per CDR3 protein comes from TCRdb applying MiXCR to the immunoSEQ multiplex PCR reads. The sample holds about 300,000 distinct CDR3 sequences; 89% are singletons and the top ten take around 0.18%. The sequenced material came from CD8+ T cells from PBMCs. The receptor set was obtained from a human donor with multiple sclerosis.

This sequence joins TRBV9 and TRBJ2-2; weak D call: TRBD2 (6 bases). This CDR3 has 15 amino acids. From germline, CDR1 is SGDLS and CDR2 YYNGEE. V lost 4 bases and J 0 bases, leaving 10 bases between the germline ends. The CDR3 sequence: CASSISGANTGELFF. CDR3 DNA sequence: TGTGCCAGCAGCATTAGCGGAGCGAACACCGGGGAGCTGTTTTTT.

This chain links TRBV15 with TRBJ2-3; TRBD1 is a possible D gene (6 bases). CDR3 length: 15 residues. Trimming left V 4 bases short and J 2 bases short, with 13 bases between. The V gene's germline CDR1 is LNHNV and CDR2 YYDKDF (reference sequence). CDR3 sequence: CATSIGDKITDTQYF. The CDR3 nucleotides read TGTGCCACCAGCATAGGGGACAAAATCACAGATACGCAGTATTTT.

The rearrangement joins TRBV5-4 to TRBJ1-2; D ambiguous. This CDR3 contains 13 residues. The germline V gene encodes CDR1 SGHNT and CDR2 YYREEE (reference sequence). V was clipped by 2 bases and J by 4 bases, with 9 bases between them. The CDR3 sequence: CASSFDQPYGYTF. The CDR3, as DNA: TGTGCCAGCAGCTTCGACCAACCCTATGGCTACACCTTC.

The J gene is TRBJ2-3, the V gene TRBV27; 13 positions agree with TRBD2. V shed 10 bases and J 2 bases; nucleotides not matched to a gene: 9. This CDR3 has 16 residues. The V gene's germline CDR1 is MNHEY and CDR2 SMNVEV (reference sequence). CDR3 coding DNA: TGTGCCACCAAGACTAGCGGGGGGTTTCACACAGATACGCAGTATTTT. Amino acid sequence: CATKTSGGFHTDTQYF.

The V gene is TRBV12-3 or TRBV12-4, the J gene TRBJ2-7; 9 nucleotides agree with TRBD2. The V and J ends lost 7 bases and 0 bases, in that order; junction bases with no gene match: 4. CDR3 length: 14 residues. The CDR3 DNA follows: TGTGCCAGCACCTTGACTAGCGGCTCCTACGAGCAGTACTTC. It is translated as CASTLTSGSYEQYF.

Written as DNA, the CDR3 is TGCAGCGTTAGAATGCCAGAAGAGACCCAGTACTTC. It specifies CSVRMPEETQYF. This rearrangement joins TRBV29-1 to TRBJ2-5; D ambiguous. V lost 5 bases, J lost 3 bases, and 10 bases lay in between. This CDR3 contains 12 residues. CDR1 and CDR2 from the germline V gene are SQVTM and ANQGSEA.

The rearrangement joins TRBV28 to TRBJ2-1; D call uncertain. The length of the CDR3 is 13 residues. Germline V CDR1 and CDR2: MDHEN, SYDVKM. The ends were cut back, 2 bases at V and 6 bases at J, with 8 bases in the middle. The CDR3 DNA sequence: TGTGCCAGCAGTTTAGGCAGGCTCAATGAGCAGTTCTTC. Encoded protein: CASSLGRLNEQFF.

The chain has TRBV6-1 and TRBJ2-1, with TRBD2 matching 12 bases. V was clipped by 7 bases and J by 4 bases; unmatched bases: 8. The CDR3 contains 16 residues. Germline CDR1 reads MNHNS; CDR2 reads SASEGT. Written as DNA, the CDR3 is TGTGCCAGCACCCCCGCGGGGACTAGCGGGTACAATGAGCAGTTCTTC. Translating gives CASTPAGTSGYNEQFF.

This clonotype has more than one count but fewer than ten. The V gene is TRBV19, the J gene TRBJ2-1; D might be TRBD2 (6 bases). The CDR3 covers 14 residues. Trimming took 5 bases from V and 4 from J, leaving 12 bases between them. CDR1 and CDR2 (germline): LNHDA, SQIVND (reference sequence). Written as DNA, the CDR3 is TGTGCCAGTAGTTTCGGCGGGAAGTACAATGAGCAGTTCTTC. Protein sequence: CASSFGGKYNEQFF.

The chain recombines TRBV4-3 with TRBJ2-2, with 10 bases matching TRBD2. The CDR3 has 16 amino acids. Germline-derived CDR1 and CDR2 are LGHNA and YSLEER. V gave up 0 bases and J gave up 6 bases; unmatched junction bases: 4. The CDR3 DNA reads TGCGCCAGCAGCCAAGAACCTAGCGGGGGAGCCGGGGAGCTGTTTTTT. Its translation is CASSQEPSGGAGELFF.

This rearrangement joins TRBV7-8 to TRBJ2-7, with 9 bases matching TRBD1. The germline V gene has CDR1 SGHVS and CDR2 FQNEAQ. V lost 1 base, J lost 3 bases, and 7 bases stayed unmatched. The CDR3 spans 16 residues. CDR3 amino acids: CASSLGGTGTIYEQYF. CDR3 nucleotide sequence: TGTGCCAGCAGCTTAGGGGGGACAGGGACTATCTACGAGCAGTACTTC.

This sequence joins TRBV7-2 and TRBJ1-6; unclear D gene. V lost 7 bases to trimming and J lost 0 bases, with 22 bases between them. CDR1 and CDR2 from the germline V gene are SGHTA and FQGNSA. The CDR3 length is 19 residues. CDR3 DNA: TGTGCCAGCACCACTTGGGTTCAATCGGCGGCCTCCTATAATTCACCCCTCCACTTT. It specifies CASTTWVQSAASYNSPLHF.

In DNA form, the CDR3 reads TGTGCCAGCAGTTTTGAAGGGTCCGGCTACGAGCAGTACTTC. It translates to CASSFEGSGYEQYF. The chain combines TRBV28 with TRBJ2-7, with unresolved D. This CDR3 comprises 14 residues. The V and J ends lost 3 bases and 3 bases respectively, with 12 bases between them. Germline CDR1 MDHEN, CDR2 SYDVKM.